This T cell receptor beta chain stems from a study of metastatic and nonmetastatic thyroid tumors. Nobody among the patients had been given any treatment before thyroid surgery. The germline V gene has CDR1 SGHRS and CDR2 YFSETQ. CDR3 size: 15 residues. The V and J ends lost 3 bases and 5 bases, in that order; junction bases with no gene match: 7. Per the original data handling: Clinicopathological groups supplied CDR3 differences that were used to build a distant-metastasis classifier for papillary thyroid cancer. TCRdb re-called clones via MiXCR from the PCR reads. Here the V and J calls rest on TCRdb's processing, not on the authors' analysis. The sample lists some 45,000 clones, roughly 16% occurring once.

The V call is TRBV5-1, the J call TRBJ1-1, with 10 bases identical to TRBD1. This receptor was obtained from a female donor with papillary thyroid cancer or a benign thyroid nodule (not recorded which). Some clones in this sample may be carry-over from other donors' samples. The material sequenced was blood. CDR3 in DNA: TGCGCCAGCAGCTCCGGGACAGGGGACCCTACTGAAGCTTTCTTT. This sequence encodes CASSSGTGDPTEAFF.